What follows are 13 T cell receptor beta chains derived from one specimen sequenced in a study of OX40 agonist ivuxolimab in advanced cancers. Data came from immunoSEQ multiplex PCR; TCRdb stores just in-frame clones and leaves some out. The sample records approximately 60,000 clones, about 90% being singletons. The sequencing here drew on CD4+ or CD8+ T cells sorted from blood, taken in a trial of the OX40 agonist ivuxolimab. These receptor sequences come from an adult with an advanced solid tumor such as melanoma, head and neck, liver or kidney cancer.

The chain couples TRBV29-1 to TRBJ2-5; the D gene could be TRBD1 or TRBD2 (5 bases each). This CDR3 contains 11 residues. V lost 6 bases to trimming and J lost 5 bases, with 10 bases between them. Germline V CDR1 and CDR2: SQVTM, ANQGSEA. The CDR3 loop reads CSVGVGETQYF. CDR3 nucleotides: TGCAGCGTGGGGGTTGGGGAGACCCAGTACTTC.

The J gene is TRBJ2-6, the V gene TRBV5-1; tentative D call: TRBD2 (5 bases). V was trimmed by 4 bases and J by 0 bases, leaving 8 bases between them. This CDR3 spans 15 amino acids. Germline V gives CDR1 SGHRS, CDR2 YFSETQ. The CDR3 sequence: CASSAGGSGANVLTF. CDR3 coding DNA: TGCGCCAGCAGCGCTGGAGGCTCTGGGGCCAACGTCCTGACTTTC.

This clone was counted a single time. V is TRBV2 and J is TRBJ1-5, with D uncertain. Germline CDR1 SNHLY, CDR2 FYNNEI. The CDR3 has 15 residues. V was cut by 4 bases and J by 1 base, with 11 bases left in between. The CDR3 here is CASSVGPASNQPQHF. In DNA, the CDR3 is TGTGCCAGCAGTGTTGGGCCAGCAAGCAATCAGCCCCAGCATTTT.

The chain joins TRBV5-1 to TRBJ2-2; tentatively, D is TRBD1 (5 bases). Trimming shortened V by 0 bases and J by 7 bases, and 13 bases separated the two germline ends. Germline assignment: CDR1 SGHRS and CDR2 YFSETQ. This CDR3 contains 15 residues. In DNA, the CDR3 is TGCGCCAGCAGCTTGGTTTCAGGGTCTGACGGGGAGCTGTTTTTT. Translated, it gives CASSLVSGSDGELFF.

This sequence joins TRBV28 and TRBJ1-6; 11 positions agree with TRBD1. The CDR3 is 15 residues long. Trimming took 2 bases from V and 14 from J; bases not matched to a gene: 8. The germline V gene has CDR1 MDHEN and CDR2 SYDVKM. The CDR3 loop is CASSLGTGGIGSLHF. The CDR3 DNA reads TGTGCCAGCAGTTTAGGGACAGGGGGGATCGGGTCCCTCCACTTT.

This chain connects TRBV30 to TRBJ2-7; no clear D gene. Deletions cut 1 base from V and 4 bases from J, with 5 bases between. This CDR3 comprises 11 residues. Germline V CDR1 and CDR2: GTSNPN, SVGIG (reference sequence). The CDR3 region is CAWSGVYEQYF. The CDR3 DNA follows: TGTGCCTGGAGTGGGGTATACGAGCAGTACTTC.

This chain joins TRBV2 and TRBJ1-1; tentatively, D is TRBD1 (5 bases). Germline-derived CDR1 and CDR2 are SNHLY and FYNNEI. V was trimmed by 7 bases and J by 3 bases, leaving 18 bases between them. The CDR3 consists of 15 residues. The CDR3 reads CASTRDSRGHTEAFF. The CDR3, as DNA: TGTGCCAGCACCAGAGATTCCCGGGGCCACACTGAAGCTTTCTTT.

As for this clone: Its ends do not fully match the called genes, so a read error is possible. This chain links TRBV28 with TRBJ2-1, with 14 bases fitting TRBD2. The CDR3 spans 17 residues. Germline V gives CDR1 MDHEN, CDR2 SYDVKM. CDR3 sequence reads: CASSLVGLAGAYNEQFF. The CDR3 nucleotides read TGTGCCAGCAGTTTGGTGGGACTAGCGGGAGCCTATAATGAGCAGTTCTTC. Looking up the rest from reference TRBV28 and TRBJ2-1 gives the full variable domain: DVKVTQSSRYLVKRTGEKVFLECVQDMDHENMFWYRQDPGLGLRLIYFSYDVKMKEKGDIPEGYSVSREKKERFSLILESASTNQTSMYLCASSLVGLAGAYNEQFFGPGTRLTVL.

V and J are TRBV2 and TRBJ2-7; D might be TRBD1 (6 bases). The V gene's germline CDR1 is SNHLY and CDR2 FYNNEI. The V gene lost 6 bases and the J gene lost 0 bases, with 6 bases spanning the gap. CDR3 length: 12 residues. CDR3 sequence reads: CASRGGSYEQYF. The CDR3 DNA reads as TGTGCCAGCAGAGGGGGCTCCTACGAGCAGTACTTC. Using reference TRBV2 and TRBJ2-7 for the parts outside the CDR3, the full variable domain is EPEVTQTPSHQVTQMGQEVILRCVPISNHLYFYWYRQILGQKVEFLVSFYNNEISEKSEIFDDQFSVERPDGSNFTLKIRSTKLEDSAMYFCASRGGSYEQYFGPGTRLTVT.

The gene calls are TRBV2 and TRBJ1-1; D unresolved. Germline values: CDR1 SNHLY, CDR2 FYNNEI. CDR3 length equals 13 residues. Trimming shortened V by 8 bases and J by 1 base, and 11 bases separated the two germline ends. The CDR3 protein is CASLIAQNTEAFF. The CDR3 bases are TGTGCCAGCTTGATCGCGCAGAACACTGAAGCTTTCTTT.

The genes are TRBV9 and TRBJ1-1, with a tentative D call TRBD1 (5 bases). Between the trimmed V and J ends, which lost 3 bases and 3 bases, there was a span of 6 bases. Looked up from germline, CDR1 is SGDLS and CDR2 is YYNGEE. The length of the CDR3 is 12 residues. In DNA form, the CDR3 reads TGTGCCAGCAGCGGGGGGGACACTGAAGCTTTCTTT. It specifies CASSGGDTEAFF.

This clone was found once. J is TRBJ2-3 and V is TRBV29-1, with D maybe TRBD1 (7 bases). CDR1 SQVTM and CDR2 ANQGSEA come from the germline V gene. V lost 4 bases and J 6 bases, leaving 11 bases between the germline ends. The CDR3 spans 12 residues. The CDR3 DNA reads TGCAGCGTTGTGTCAGGGGGGGATACGCAGTATTTT. It translates to CSVVSGGDTQYF.

This clone was seen more than once but under ten times. The rearrangement links TRBV5-4 to TRBJ2-2; 7 positions match TRBD2. The CDR3 is 15 amino acids. In germline, CDR1 is SGHNT, CDR2 YYREEE (reference sequence). Trimming cost V 4 bases and J 2 bases; bases outside gene matches: 5. The CDR3 DNA sequence: TGTGCCAGCAGCCCAGGAGCGGGAAACACCGGGGAGCTGTTTTTT. The encoded protein is CASSPGAGNTGELFF.